This T cell receptor (beta chain) was sequenced for a study of post-analysis software for immune sequencing data (dated by TCRdb to about 2015). With regard to the full study: The recorded disease courses included relapsing-remitting, secondary progressive and progressive-relapsing multiple sclerosis, and some patients had no subtype annotation. A subset of samples was prepared in parallel using single-end sample barcoding, then pooled and co-amplified after Illumina adapter ligation. The patient repertoires were compared against approximately ten previously published healthy control repertoires obtained from donors aged about 6 to 25 years.

To demonstrate the VDJtools post-analysis software, TCR beta repertoires were profiled from the peripheral blood of about a dozen young patients with multiple sclerosis. Multiple sclerosis patients were children and adolescents aged roughly 6 to 17 years. Worth noting for this clonotype: Its antigen is not yet known. Per-base quality was not reported, and no clone a single base away is much larger than it.

Library creation used PCR. These reads were obtained on an Illumina HiSeq 2500. Unique molecular identifiers were incorporated into TCR beta cDNA libraries to reduce PCR and sequencing biases. Every 1 to 10 million input T cells yielded approximately 500,000 cDNA molecules, meaning each molecule approximated one T cell. The same protocol used for the earlier healthy control dataset was applied to prepare and sequence the patient libraries. Samples belonging to the same batch were prepared together, multiplexed and sequenced on a shared HiSeq lane. For the original study's pipeline: MIGEC handled the raw barcoded reads, throwing out single-read molecular identifier groups before consensus assembly and CDR3 extraction. VDJtools was used for post-analysis of the clonotype tables, and diversity was normalized by down-sampling every dataset to the size of the smallest sample. In repertoire overlap clustering, CDR3 amino acid sequences, but not nucleotide sequences, were matched to correct batch-related cross-sample contamination. TCRdb trimmed the raw reads at Q25, called clones with MiXCR and kept productive beta chains. Each CDR3 protein gets just one entry, which takes the most common genes and DNA from the rows behind it. TCRdb's processing, not the study's, gives the V and J calls here. The sample yields 450,000 to 700,000 distinct CDR3 sequences; around 47% were counted once. The ten largest clones represent over 1.5% of the sample.

Trimming removed 1 base from V and 1 base from J, leaving 13 bases between the germline ends. The germline V gene provides CDR1 MGHRA and CDR2 YSYEKL. Measured from the cysteine to the phenylalanine, the CDR3 is 17 residues long. Only the CDR3 DNA stays, 51 bases, in frame from base 1. What the research found in general, with its limitations: Roughly 5 TRBV segments, including TRBV5-6, TRBV5-1 and TRBV20-1, were significantly more frequent in patients than controls. Multiple sclerosis patients had significantly lower normalized Chao1 diversity than controls, a result that suggests substantial peripheral T-cell clonal expansion. Strong co-clustering of samples prepared in the same batch was shown by direct clustering with F measure, prompting a batch-effect correction. The control group was slightly older than the multiple sclerosis patient group.

The chain employs TRBV4-1 and TRBJ2-2; the D segment cannot be called with confidence. The sequencing input was blood. This clonotype originated in a girl aged 5-17 years with multiple sclerosis. The CDR3 loop reads CASSQVDMGLNTGELFF. The bases are TGCGCCAGCAGCCAAGTCGACATGGGCCTGAACACCGGGGAGCTGTTTTTT.